These 8 T cell receptor beta chains came from one sample sequenced in a study of shared clonotypes between healthy human individuals. Using immunoSEQ multiplex PCR, the repertoire was profiled, and TCRdb retains in-frame clones only, with some absent. The sample consists of hundreds of thousands of clones, around 95% of them appearing once. Naive-designated CD8 cells lacked CD45RO, were positively enriched for CCR7, and omitted terminally differentiated effector memory CD45RA+ cells. The sample consisted of naive CD8+ T cells sorted from blood. The receptors here all came from a woman in her 30s in good health.

The rearrangement uses TRBV10-2 and TRBJ2-5, with D unresolved. Per the germline V gene, CDR1 is WSHSY and CDR2 is SAAADI. Trimming cost V 4 bases and J 1 base, with 10 bases left between them. This CDR3 spans 14 amino acids. CDR3 sequence: CASSVSRTQETQYF. CDR3 bases: TGCGCCAGCAGTGTATCGCGGACCCAAGAGACCCAGTACTTC.

The CDR3 spells CASRTGSGEKLFF. The CDR3 DNA reads as TGTGCCAGCAGAACAGGGTCGGGTGAAAAACTGTTTTTT. This chain joins TRBV7-9 and TRBJ1-4; a weak D match, TRBD1 (6 bases). This CDR3 contains 13 residues. The V end lost 6 bases, the J end lost 7 bases, and 12 bases lay between the germline ends. Germline lookup yields CDR1 SEHNR and CDR2 FQNEAQ (reference sequence).

About this clone itself: Other nucleotide sequences in the sample specify the same CDR3. This chain links TRBV27 with TRBJ2-1, with D uncertain. The length of the CDR3 is 14 residues. Trimming pared 6 bases from V and 0 bases from J, leaving 9 bases between. Germline assignment: CDR1 MNHEY and CDR2 SMNVEV (reference sequence). The DNA of the CDR3 is TGTGCCAGCAGCCTGAGTACCTCCTACAATGAGCAGTTCTTC. Amino acids: CASSLSTSYNEQFF.

This chain links TRBV4-1 with TRBJ2-2; 7 bases match TRBD1. This CDR3 is built from 17 residues. With V trimmed by 4 bases and J by 4 bases, 12 bases remained unmatched. Germline V gene sequence: CDR1 MGHRA, CDR2 YSYEKL. Written as DNA, the CDR3 is TGCGCCAGCAGCCCAATTATCCCGGGACAGACCACCGGGGAGCTGTTTTTT. It yields the protein CASSPIIPGQTTGELFF.

The CDR3 spells CASSGWERQLSSYEQYF. The CDR3 DNA reads TGTGCCAGCAGTGGCTGGGAACGACAGCTTAGCTCCTACGAGCAGTACTTC. The chain is built from TRBV6-1 and TRBJ2-7; possibly TRBD1 for D (5 bases). The CDR3 has 17 amino acids. V was trimmed by 4 bases and J by 0 bases, leaving 19 bases between them. CDR1 is MNHNS and CDR2 is SASEGT in the germline V gene.

The chain is built from TRBV9 and TRBJ2-1; D not resolved. Trimming stripped 0 bases from V and 0 bases from J, with 4 bases between. The CDR3 runs to 14 residues. Germline assignment: CDR1 SGDLS and CDR2 YYNGEE. The CDR3 DNA sequence: TGTGCCAGCAGCGTAGATATCTCCTACAATGAGCAGTTCTTC. Amino acids: CASSVDISYNEQFF.

The CDR3 region is CASGWTGGIDGYTF. CDR3 DNA: TGTGCCAGCGGGTGGACAGGGGGTATCGATGGCTACACCTTC. The V and J genes are TRBV27 and TRBJ1-2; TRBD1 matches at 10 bases. CDR1 is MNHEY and CDR2 is SMNVEV in the germline V gene (reference sequence). CDR3 size: 14 residues. The ends lost 8 bases at V and 6 bases at J; junction bases unmatched: 9.

This clone was seen once. Other DNA sequences in this specimen translate into the identical CDR3. The rearrangement uses TRBV7-9 and TRBJ2-7, with D perhaps assigned TRBD1 or TRBD2 (5 bases each). The CDR3 covers 11 residues. Trimming shortened V by 3 bases and J by 6 bases, and 6 bases separated the two germline ends. Germline CDR1 is SEHNR and CDR2 is FQNEAQ (reference sequence). The CDR3 spells CASSFGGEQYF. As DNA, the CDR3 is TGTGCCAGCAGCTTTGGGGGCGAGCAGTACTTC.